This T cell receptor (beta chain) was documented in a study of radiotherapy plus CTLA-4 blockade in lung cancer. On this clone itself: Its antigen is unidentified.

Profiled with immunoSEQ multiplex PCR; TCRdb holds only in-frame clones, not every one. The sample lists about 90,000 clones, around 72% occurring once. Germline loops: CDR1 MNHNS, CDR2 SASEGT. The CDR3 loop spans 14 amino acids. Trimming took off 5 bases at V and 0 bases at J, with 10 bases between the two ends. General study points: Early blood T cell clone dynamics reportedly forecast response best, with interferon-beta.

The sample in question was peripheral blood, obtained from a patient treated with radiotherapy plus ipilimumab. The clonotype originates from a human donor with non-small cell lung cancer that progressed on radiotherapy plus ipilimumab. The gene calls are TRBV6-1 and TRBJ1-1, with D unclear. DNA of the CDR3: TGTGCCAGCAGTTCGGATTTTGTGAACACTGAAGCTTTCTTT. This translates into CASSSDFVNTEAFF.